Ten or more counts support the clone carrying this T cell receptor beta chain. The antigen is not known. These data are taken from a study of CD8 T cells in ankylosing spondylitis. The study, taken as a whole, reports: Disease-linked clones bore a CD8+ phenotype and were relatively rare in peripheral blood. Reports say disease-linked clones showed up significantly more in matched ankylosing spondylitis synovial fluid. Ankylosing spondylitis blood seemed to carry a telltale TCR beta motif made of several highly homologous variants.

One entry per CDR3 protein, called by TCRdb with MiXCR from the 5' RACE reads. The data contain roughly 30,000 distinct CDR3 sequences, about 5.6% of them singletons. The CDR3 has 14 amino acids. V was trimmed by 2 bases and J by 2 bases, leaving 10 bases between them. The germline CDR1 and CDR2 sequences are SGDLS and YYNGEE. The chain couples TRBV9 to TRBJ1-2; D unresolved. The clonotype comes from a female donor with ankylosing spondylitis or in good health (not recorded which). Sample: blood, either unsorted or a sorted T cell fraction (not recorded which). CDR3 protein: CASSVGRENYGYTF. The CDR3 bases are TGTGCCAGCAGCGTTGGACGGGAAAACTATGGCTACACCTTC.